These 20 T cell receptor beta chains originate from one sample sequenced in a study of vaccination effects on CD4 cells after COVID-19. Before sequencing took place, the ViraFEST assay used viral peptide pools to expand antigen-specific CD4+ T cells. Once cultured for about 9 days, the cells underwent separation to obtain CD4+ T cells. Each vaccine recipient was nucleocapsid antibody negative and had no prior SARS-CoV-2 infection. Their recognized antigens are unknown. Sequenced by immunoSEQ multiplex PCR; TCRdb stores in-frame clones only, minus some. Among 70,000 to 75,000 clones listed, approximately 79% were seen once. Specimen: CD4+ T cells from PBMCs cultured with HCoV-OC43 spike peptides, collected before COVID-19 vaccination. The sample's subset: HCoV-OC43 spike overlapping peptide pool stimulation. The source of these receptors is a human donor who received a COVID-19 vaccine.

CDR3 loop: CASSPGENTEAFF. The CDR3 nucleotides read TGTGCCAGCAGCCCCGGAGAGAACACTGAAGCTTTCTTT. J is TRBJ1-1 and V is TRBV28, with D uncertain. The CDR3 runs to 13 residues. Between the trimmed V and J ends, which lost 6 bases and 1 base, there was a span of 9 bases. Germline V gene lookup returns CDR1 MDHEN and CDR2 SYDVKM.

V gene TRBV19 combines with J gene TRBJ1-2; 7 bases are a match to TRBD1. J gave up 4 bases and V 3 bases, and 14 bases lay outside the gene matches. Germline-derived CDR1 and CDR2 are LNHDA and SQIVND (reference sequence). This CDR3 is built from 17 residues. As DNA, the CDR3 is TGTGCCAGTAGTATTTTAGTTACAGGGGCGACAACCTATGGCTACACCTTC. It encodes CASSILVTGATTYGYTF.

This clone was counted a few times. The chain couples TRBV20-1 to TRBJ1-1; D perhaps matches TRBD1 (6 bases). Germline assignment: CDR1 DFQATT and CDR2 SNEGSKA (reference sequence). The ends were cut back, 6 bases at V and 9 bases at J, with 11 bases in the middle. This CDR3 comprises 10 residues. This chain's CDR3 is CSAPDRQAFF. The CDR3 DNA follows: TGCAGTGCCCCCGACAGGCAAGCTTTCTTT.

CDR3 in amino acids: CSASRLGGTNYGYTF. As DNA, the CDR3 is TGCAGTGCTAGTAGATTGGGCGGCACTAACTATGGCTACACCTTC. The chain employs TRBV20-1 and TRBJ1-2; D is undetermined. V was cut by 3 bases and J by 0 bases, with 14 bases left in between. The CDR3 sequence is 15 residues long. The germline CDR1 and CDR2 sequences are DFQATT and SNEGSKA (reference sequence).

This clone appeared a few times. V and J are TRBV2 and TRBJ2-5, with D perhaps given as TRBD1 or TRBD2 (5 bases each). Germline V gene data show CDR1 as SNHLY and CDR2 as FYNNEI. CDR3 size: 14 residues. V gave up 8 bases and J gave up 4 bases, with 17 bases separating them. The CDR3, as DNA: TGTGCCAGCCGCCGGGACGTAGGGCGAGAGACCCAGTACTTC. It yields the protein CASRRDVGRETQYF.

Only a few counts were recorded for this clone. The CDR3 spells CASSRQGSYGYTF. The CDR3, as DNA: TGTGCCAGCAGCCGCCAGGGGAGCTATGGCTACACCTTC. The V call is TRBV6-2 or TRBV6-3, the J call TRBJ1-2; a weak D match, TRBD1 (6 bases). This CDR3 has 13 amino acids. V lost 6 bases and J 4 bases, leaving 12 bases between the germline ends. CDR1 and CDR2 from the germline V gene are MNHEY and SVGEGT.

This rearrangement joins TRBV6-4 to TRBJ2-7; a possible D gene is TRBD2 (5 bases). CDR3 size: 12 residues. Trimming cost V 6 bases and J 4 bases, with 10 bases left between them. Germline V lookup: CDR1 MRHNA, CDR2 SNTAGT. Written as DNA, the CDR3 is TGTGCCAGCAGCCCGGGGAGATACGAGCAGTACGTC. Protein sequence: CASSPGRYEQYV.

This clone was seen only once. This chain joins TRBV9 and TRBJ1-6; TRBD1 is a possible D gene (5 bases). The germline V and J ends were trimmed by 0 bases and 5 bases, with 6 bases remaining between them. The CDR3 is made up of 14 amino acids. Germline CDR1 and CDR2: SGDLS and YYNGEE. The CDR3 loop is CASSVGQHNSPLHF. The CDR3 DNA sequence: TGTGCCAGCAGCGTAGGACAGCATAATTCACCCCTCCACTTT.

The CDR3 sequence is CASRNRGSDHNEQFF. DNA for the CDR3: TGCGCCAGCAGAAACAGGGGGTCGGATCACAATGAGCAGTTCTTC. The V call is TRBV10-1, the J call TRBJ2-1, with TRBD1 identical over 8 bases. Germline assignment: CDR1 WNHNN and CDR2 SYGVQD (reference sequence). V lost 6 bases and J lost 5; bases outside the gene matches: 9. The CDR3 extends over 15 amino acids.

This sequence joins TRBV18 and TRBJ1-1; D gene ambiguous. CDR3 length: 13 amino acids. CDR1 is KGHSH and CDR2 is LQKENI in the germline V gene. V lost 5 bases and J 3 bases, leaving 10 bases between the germline ends. This CDR3 reads CASSYSRDTEAFF. CDR3 in DNA: TGTGCCAGCTCATACTCCCGAGACACTGAAGCTTTCTTT.

The chain carries TRBV13 and TRBJ1-2, with 9 positions matching TRBD1. Germline trimming cut 4 bases from V and 4 bases from J; bases unmatched to any gene: 10. The germline V gene has CDR1 PRHDT and CDR2 FYEKMQ (reference sequence). The CDR3 is 16 residues long. The CDR3 DNA sequence: TGTGCCAGCAGCTCGATACAAACAGGGGGCACCTATGGCTACACCTTC. Translation gives CASSSIQTGGTYGYTF.

The CDR3 loop reads CASSLTWGGLTNYGYTF. The CDR3 DNA follows: TGTGCCAGCAGTCTAACGTGGGGGGGACTAACCAACTATGGCTACACCTTC. This chain links TRBV6-6 with TRBJ1-2; the D gene is possibly TRBD1 (5 bases). The V gene lost 5 bases and the J gene lost 2 bases, with 21 bases spanning the gap. Looked up from germline, CDR1 is MNHNY and CDR2 is SVGAGI (reference sequence). The CDR3 runs to 17 residues.

This chain connects TRBV27 to TRBJ1-5; D possibly corresponds to TRBD1 (5 bases). CDR3 length: 15 amino acids. The germline V and J ends were trimmed by 6 bases and 1 base, with 13 bases remaining between them. Germline V gene sequence: CDR1 MNHEY, CDR2 SMNVEV (reference sequence). This CDR3 is CASRYGGGSNQPQHF. DNA of the CDR3: TGTGCCAGCAGGTATGGGGGAGGCAGCAATCAGCCCCAGCATTTT.

The chain links TRBV5-6 to TRBJ2-3, with D possibly being TRBD1 (5 bases). The CDR3 is 14 amino acids. Trimming took 2 bases from V and 2 from J, leaving 9 bases between them. Per germline, CDR1 SGHDT and CDR2 YYEEEE. CDR3 protein: CASSFLTVTDTQYF. The CDR3 DNA follows: TGTGCCAGCAGCTTTTTGACAGTCACAGATACGCAGTATTTT.

This clone came up a few times. This rearrangement joins TRBV18 to TRBJ1-5; 7 positions agree with TRBD1. In germline, CDR1 is KGHSH, CDR2 LQKENI. This CDR3 comprises 14 residues. V was clipped by 3 bases and J by 6 bases; unmatched bases: 5. CDR3 in DNA: TGTGCCAGCTCACCCACAGGGGAACGTCAGCCCCAGCATTTT. Its protein product is CASSPTGERQPQHF.

The chain has TRBV6-5 and TRBJ1-2; D gene uncertain. With 2 bases removed from V and 6 bases from J, the gap between germline ends came to 19 bases. The germline CDR1 and CDR2 sequences are MNHEY and SVGAGI. The CDR3 is made up of 16 amino acids. DNA for the CDR3: TGTGCCAGCAGTTACCCGATGGGTGGCGGACTACATGGCTACACCTTC. This gives the protein CASSYPMGGGLHGYTF.

V is TRBV30 and J is TRBJ2-7; 8 bases agree with TRBD1. Trimming at V came to 3 bases and at J to 10 bases, leaving 11 bases not matched to a gene. There are 13 residues in the CDR3. Per germline, CDR1 GTSNPN and CDR2 SVGIG (reference sequence). The CDR3 region is CAWSRKDRALQYV. The CDR3 DNA reads TGTGCCTGGAGCCGAAAGGACAGGGCGTTACAGTACGTC.

The V and J genes are TRBV2 and TRBJ2-5; the match to TRBD1 covers 7 bases. The germline V gene encodes CDR1 SNHLY and CDR2 FYNNEI. Germline trimming cut 6 bases from V and 3 bases from J; bases unmatched to any gene: 4. The CDR3 runs to 13 residues. The CDR3 DNA follows: TGTGCCAGCAGGCAAACAGGGGAAGAGACCCAGTACTTC. This encodes CASRQTGEETQYF.

This clone was observed a handful of times. This sequence joins TRBV6-5 and TRBJ1-5; no reliable D call. The V end lost 2 bases, the J end lost 5 bases, and 10 bases lay between the germline ends. In germline, CDR1 is MNHEY, CDR2 SVGAGI. This CDR3 is 14 amino acids long. CDR3 in amino acids: CASSYASGYQPQHF. CDR3 sequence (DNA): TGTGCCAGCAGTTACGCGTCGGGTTATCAGCCCCAGCATTTT.

V is TRBV7-2 and J is TRBJ1-2, with 7 bases aligning to TRBD1. V shed 4 bases and J 7 bases; nucleotides not matched to a gene: 6. Germline V gene data show CDR1 as SGHTA and CDR2 as FQGNSA. The CDR3 length is 13 residues. CDR3 sequence reads: CASSYDREAGYTF. Written as DNA, the CDR3 is TGTGCCAGCAGCTATGACAGGGAGGCTGGCTACACCTTC.